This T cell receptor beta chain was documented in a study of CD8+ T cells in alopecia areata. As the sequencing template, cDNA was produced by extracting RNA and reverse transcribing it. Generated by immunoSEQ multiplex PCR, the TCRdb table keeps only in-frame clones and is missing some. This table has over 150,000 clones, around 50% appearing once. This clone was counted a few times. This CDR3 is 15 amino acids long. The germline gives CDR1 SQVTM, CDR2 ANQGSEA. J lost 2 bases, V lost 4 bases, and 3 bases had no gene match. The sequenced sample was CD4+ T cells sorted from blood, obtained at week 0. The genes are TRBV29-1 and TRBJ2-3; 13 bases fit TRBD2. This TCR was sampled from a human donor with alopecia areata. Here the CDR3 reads CSVVTSGGNTDTQYF. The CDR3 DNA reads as TGCAGCGTTGTGACTAGCGGGGGGAACACAGATACGCAGTATTTT.